Shown below are 17 T cell receptor beta chains from a single sample sequenced in a study of blood T cell repertoires in COVID-19 (TCRdb year 2020). Receptor libraries were prepared by the immunoSEQ multiplex PCR assay. TCRdb retrieved this table from immuneACCESS and kept in-frame rearrangements only. Not all clones are present; in checked studies, unresolved V genes account for under half, and no reason is known for the remainder. This sample has hundreds of thousands of clones in its table, and over 85% of those were observed once. Approximately 2% of the sample belongs to the ten largest clones. Sequences were obtained from peripheral blood. Receptor source: a woman aged 30 to 39 with COVID-19, enrolled during active disease.

The chain employs TRBV6-5 and TRBJ1-2, with D perhaps TRBD1 (6 bases). Germline assignment: CDR1 MNHEY and CDR2 SVGAGI. The CDR3 is 13 residues long. Trimming removed 6 bases from V and 2 bases from J, with 10 bases in between. The DNA for the CDR3 is TGTGCCAGCAGGACACAGGGAAACTATGGCTACACCTTC. Protein: CASRTQGNYGYTF.

The rearrangement joins TRBV11-2 to TRBJ1-3, with a possible D match to TRBD1 (6 bases). V lost 8 bases, J lost 1 base, and 15 bases lay in between. The length of the CDR3 is 15 residues. Germline loops: CDR1 SGHAT, CDR2 FQNNGV. Here the CDR3 reads CASGKQGLSGNTIYF. CDR3 DNA: TGTGCCAGCGGCAAACAGGGATTGTCTGGAAACACCATATATTTT. The whole variable domain, remainder taken from reference TRBV11-2 and TRBJ1-3, is EAGVAQSPRYKIIEKRQSVAFWCNPISGHATLYWYQQILGQGPKLLIQFQNNGVVDDSQLPKDRFSAERLKGVDSTLKIQPAKLEDSAVYLCASGKQGLSGNTIYFGEGSWLTVV.

V is TRBV2 and J is TRBJ1-2; 7 nucleotides line up with TRBD1. The V segment lost 5 bases and the J segment 7 bases; nucleotides outside the gene matches: 10. Per the germline V gene, CDR1 is SNHLY and CDR2 is FYNNEI. CDR3 length equals 14 residues. The CDR3 loop is CASSPGTDWGGYTF. The CDR3 nucleotides are TGTGCCAGCAGTCCAGGGACAGACTGGGGTGGCTACACCTTC.

The chain recombines TRBV6-2 or TRBV6-3 with TRBJ2-5; 8 bases line up with TRBD2. V shed 6 bases and J 9 bases; nucleotides not matched to a gene: 18. From germline, CDR1 is MNHEY and CDR2 SVGEGT. The CDR3 is 16 residues long. Here the CDR3 DNA reads TGTGCCAGCAGCCGGGGGGGGAAGAGTCCCGCAACCCCCCAGTACTTC. This encodes CASSRGGKSPATPQYF.

The chain uses TRBV6-5 and TRBJ2-1, with D maybe TRBD1 (5 bases). CDR3 length equals 12 residues. Germline V gene data show CDR1 as MNHEY and CDR2 as SVGAGI. Deletions cut 4 bases from V and 8 bases from J, with 9 bases between. CDR3: CASSSQGDEQFF. The CDR3, as DNA: TGTGCCAGCAGTTCCCAAGGGGATGAGCAGTTCTTC.

The chain combines TRBV7-3 with TRBJ2-1; D possibly corresponds to TRBD2 (6 bases). The germline V and J ends were trimmed by 6 bases and 5 bases, with 14 bases remaining between them. The CDR3 runs 14 residues. Germline values: CDR1 SGHTA, CDR2 FQGTGA. The CDR3 DNA follows: TGTGCCAGCAGGGAGCTAGCGTCCCACAATGAGCAGTTCTTC. Amino acid sequence: CASRELASHNEQFF. The full variable domain, in which reference TRBV7-3 and TRBJ2-1 provide the parts outside the CDR3, is GAGVSQTPSNKVTEKGKYVELRCDPISGHTALYWYRQSLGQGPEFLIYFQGTGAADDSGLPNDRFFAVRPEGSVSTLKIQRTERGDSAVYLCASRELASHNEQFFGPGTRLTVL.

The V gene is TRBV27, the J gene TRBJ1-6, with unresolved D. CDR3 length equals 18 residues. Between the trimmed V and J ends, which lost 4 bases and 0 bases, there was a span of 16 bases. The germline CDR1 and CDR2 sequences are MNHEY and SMNVEV (reference sequence). Written as DNA, the CDR3 is TGTGCCAGCAGTTCCCGGGCACGGGGAGGCTCCTATAATTCACCCCTCCACTTT. This gives the protein CASSSRARGGSYNSPLHF.

This clone was picked up a small number of times. This CDR3 reads CASSLRASGGPSSYEQYV. In DNA form, the CDR3 reads TGTGCCAGCAGCTTGCGAGCTAGCGGGGGACCGAGCTCCTACGAGCAGTACGTC. V gene TRBV7-9 combines with J gene TRBJ2-7; 10 positions match TRBD2. Germline CDR1 is SEHNR and CDR2 is FQNEAQ (reference sequence). With 3 bases clipped from V and 0 bases from J, the junction kept 11 bases outside the gene matches. The CDR3 consists of 18 residues.

The V call is TRBV19, the J call TRBJ1-4; a possible D gene is TRBD1 (5 bases). Trimming pared 8 bases from V and 7 bases from J, leaving 14 bases between. CDR1 and CDR2 from the germline V gene are LNHDA and SQIVND (reference sequence). The CDR3 has 13 amino acids. The chain's CDR3 is CASVKGRGEKLFF. The CDR3 DNA is TGTGCCAGTGTGAAGGGGCGAGGTGAAAAACTGTTTTTT.

This chain joins TRBV6-5 and TRBJ2-2, with D hard to call. Between the trimmed V and J ends, which lost 6 bases and 6 bases, there was a span of 11 bases. This CDR3 region has 13 residues. CDR1 and CDR2 from the germline V gene are MNHEY and SVGAGI. The DNA of the CDR3 is TGTGCCAGCAGCAAAGAACGGGCCGGGGAGCTGTTTTTT. This sequence encodes CASSKERAGELFF.

This clone is large in the sample. The same CDR3 is also encoded by other DNA sequences in this sample. The J gene is TRBJ1-1, the V gene TRBV2; no clear D. The CDR3 covers 11 residues. Per germline, CDR1 SNHLY and CDR2 FYNNEI. V dropped 0 bases and J dropped 8 bases, with 4 bases sitting between them. This chain's CDR3 is CASSEALEAFF. Written as DNA, the CDR3 is TGTGCCAGCAGTGAAGCGCTAGAAGCTTTCTTT.

The chain combines TRBV5-6 with TRBJ2-5; the match to TRBD2 covers 8 bases. CDR1 is SGHDT and CDR2 is YYEEEE in the germline V gene. This CDR3 region has 15 residues. The V segment lost 2 bases and the J segment 4 bases; nucleotides outside the gene matches: 7. CDR3 loop: CASSFREGVAETQYF. The CDR3, as DNA: TGTGCCAGCAGCTTTCGGGAGGGGGTGGCAGAGACCCAGTACTTC.

V is TRBV28 and J is TRBJ2-3, with TRBD1 matching over 12 bases. The germline V gene has CDR1 MDHEN and CDR2 SYDVKM. The CDR3 spans 16 residues. V lost 6 bases, J lost 6 bases, and 10 bases stayed unmatched. Written as DNA, the CDR3 is TGTGCCAGCAGCCCCGCGGGACAGGGGGCATGGGATACGCAGTATTTT. It specifies CASSPAGQGAWDTQYF. The full variable domain, its missing parts supplied by reference TRBV28 and TRBJ2-3, is DVKVTQSSRYLVKRTGEKVFLECVQDMDHENMFWYRQDPGLGLRLIYFSYDVKMKEKGDIPEGYSVSREKKERFSLILESASTNQTSMYLCASSPAGQGAWDTQYFGPGTRLTVL.

The gene calls are TRBV18 and TRBJ2-6; no clear D. Looked up from germline, CDR1 is KGHSH and CDR2 is LQKENI. The CDR3 contains 17 residues. V lost 3 bases and J lost 1, with 13 bases in between. The CDR3 DNA reads as TGTGCCAGCTCACCTACTCCCGTGCCATCTGGGGCCAACGTCCTGACTTTC. The encoded protein is CASSPTPVPSGANVLTF.

This clone was detected once. This chain uses TRBV10-2 with TRBJ1-1, with D unclear. The CDR3 contains 15 residues. With 0 bases removed from V and 4 bases from J, the gap between germline ends came to 12 bases. The germline CDR1 and CDR2 sequences are WSHSY and SAAADI. The CDR3 bases are TGCGCCAGCAGTGAGTCGGGAGGGAGGGCCACTGAAGCTTTCTTT. Encoded protein: CASSESGGRATEAFF.

The chain links TRBV19 to TRBJ1-5; D is unresolved. Looked up from germline, CDR1 is LNHDA and CDR2 is SQIVND (reference sequence). CDR3 length: 16 amino acids. The germline V and J ends were trimmed by 3 bases and 0 bases, with 12 bases remaining between them. The CDR3 DNA is TGTGCCAGTAGTATGGGGAGGGAGGGTAGCAATCAGCCCCAGCATTTT. Translating gives CASSMGREGSNQPQHF.

J is TRBJ2-2 and V is TRBV2; TRBD2 matches 10 bases. CDR3 length equals 18 residues. The V gene end was trimmed by 3 bases and the J gene end by 1 base; junction bases not matched to a gene: 8. Germline V gene data show CDR1 as SNHLY and CDR2 as FYNNEI. CDR3 residues: CASSERPTSGRNTGELFF. As DNA, the CDR3 is TGTGCCAGCAGTGAGCGGCCGACTAGCGGGCGGAACACCGGGGAGCTGTTTTTT. Drawing the rest from reference TRBV2 and TRBJ2-2, the complete variable domain is EPEVTQTPSHQVTQMGQEVILRCVPISNHLYFYWYRQILGQKVEFLVSFYNNEISEKSEIFDDQFSVERPDGSNFTLKIRSTKLEDSAMYFCASSERPTSGRNTGELFFGEGSRLTVL.